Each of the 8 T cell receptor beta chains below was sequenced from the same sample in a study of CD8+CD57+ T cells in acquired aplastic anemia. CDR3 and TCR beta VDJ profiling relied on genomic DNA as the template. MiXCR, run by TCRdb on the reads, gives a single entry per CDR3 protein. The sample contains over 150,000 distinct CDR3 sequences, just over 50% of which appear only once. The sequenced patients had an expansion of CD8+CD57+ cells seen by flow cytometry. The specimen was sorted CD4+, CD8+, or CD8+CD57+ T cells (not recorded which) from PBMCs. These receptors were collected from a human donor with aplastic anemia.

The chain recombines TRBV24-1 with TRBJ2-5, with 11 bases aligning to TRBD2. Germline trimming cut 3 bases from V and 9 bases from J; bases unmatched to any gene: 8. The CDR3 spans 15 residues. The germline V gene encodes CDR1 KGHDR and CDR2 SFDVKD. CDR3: CATSDLLAGEEAQYF. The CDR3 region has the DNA TGTGCCACCAGTGATCTACTAGCGGGAGAGGAGGCCCAGTACTTC.

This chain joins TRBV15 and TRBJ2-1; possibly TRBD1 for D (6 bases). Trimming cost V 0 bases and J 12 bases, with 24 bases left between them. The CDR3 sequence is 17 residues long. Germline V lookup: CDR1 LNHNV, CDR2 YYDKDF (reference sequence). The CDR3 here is CATSRDSGDHTNEWQFF. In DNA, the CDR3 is TGTGCCACCAGCAGAGATTCAGGGGACCACACCAATGAGTGGCAGTTCTTC.

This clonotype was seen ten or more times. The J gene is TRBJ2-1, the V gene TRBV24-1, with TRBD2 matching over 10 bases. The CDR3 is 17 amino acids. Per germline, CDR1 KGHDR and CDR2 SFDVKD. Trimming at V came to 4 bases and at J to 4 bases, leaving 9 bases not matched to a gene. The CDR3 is CATSDQPVAGGYNEQFF. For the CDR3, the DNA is TGTGCCACCAGTGACCAGCCTGTAGCGGGGGGATACAATGAGCAGTTCTTC.

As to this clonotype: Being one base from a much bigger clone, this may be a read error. CDR3 nucleotide sequence: TGTGCCAGCAGTTCAAACACCAGGGACAGACAGGGTAGAGTTCAGCCCCAGCATTTT. Translated: CASSSNTRDRQGRVQPQHF. The gene calls are TRBV7-6 and TRBJ1-5, with TRBD1 identical over 7 bases. V shed 6 bases, J shed 6 bases, and the junction held 23 bases outside the gene matches. Per the germline V gene, CDR1 is SGHVS and CDR2 is FNYEAQ. The CDR3 contains 19 residues. The variable domain in full, with the rest retrieved from reference TRBV7-6 and TRBJ1-5, is GAGVSQSPRYKVTKRGQDVALRCDPISGHVSLYWYRQALGQGPEFLTYFNYEAQQDKSGLPNDRFSAERPEGSISTLTIQRTEQRDSAMYRCASSSNTRDRQGRVQPQHFGDGTRLSIL.

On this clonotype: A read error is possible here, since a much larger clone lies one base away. This CDR3 reads CASSPVYNEQFF. For the CDR3, the DNA is TGTGCCAGCAGCCCGGTCTACAATGAGCAGTTCTTC. This chain joins TRBV14 and TRBJ2-1; D is uncertain. The germline V gene has CDR1 SGHDN and CDR2 FVKESK. The CDR3 spans 12 residues. Trimming took 4 bases from V and 3 from J, leaving 4 bases between them.

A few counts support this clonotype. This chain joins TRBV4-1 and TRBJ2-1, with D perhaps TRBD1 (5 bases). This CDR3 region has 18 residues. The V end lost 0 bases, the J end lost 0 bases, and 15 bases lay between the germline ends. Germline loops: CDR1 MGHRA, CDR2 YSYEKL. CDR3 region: CASSQDRQFRDSYNEQFF. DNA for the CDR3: TGCGCCAGCAGCCAAGATCGTCAATTCAGGGACTCCTACAATGAGCAGTTCTTC.

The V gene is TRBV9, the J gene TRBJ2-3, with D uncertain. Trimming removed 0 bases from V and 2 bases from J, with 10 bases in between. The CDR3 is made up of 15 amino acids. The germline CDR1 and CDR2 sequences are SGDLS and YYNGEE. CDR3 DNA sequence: TGTGCCAGCAGCGTAGACTACTCCACCACAGATACGCAGTATTTT. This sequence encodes CASSVDYSTTDTQYF.

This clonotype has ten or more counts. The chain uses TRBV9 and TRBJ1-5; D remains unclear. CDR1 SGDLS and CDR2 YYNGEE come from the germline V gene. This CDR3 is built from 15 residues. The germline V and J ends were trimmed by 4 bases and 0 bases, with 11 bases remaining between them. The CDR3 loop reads CASSIGGYSNQPQHF. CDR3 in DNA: TGTGCCAGCAGCATAGGTGGGTATAGCAATCAGCCCCAGCATTTT.